By its share, the clone carrying this T cell receptor beta chain is medium-sized. Its antigen remains unknown. This record comes from a study of metastatic and nonmetastatic thyroid tumors. Study-wide background: Patients with malignant and benign thyroid disease provided blood and tumor or nodule tissue, whose repertoires were compared.

Original analysis: For papillary thyroid cancer, a distant-metastasis classifier was constructed from CDR3 differences observed across clinicopathological groups. MiXCR reprocessed the PCR reads for TCRdb. The V and J calls were determined by TCRdb, not by the authors. The sample lists about 20,000 clones; 20% to 25% were seen once. Findings and caveats of the study: Significantly greater TCR beta diversity was reportedly found in malignant thyroid tumors than in benign nodules (in blood and tumor).

Every patient was untreated before thyroid surgery. Trimming stripped 4 bases from V and 0 bases from J, with 16 bases between. The CDR3 extends over 17 amino acids. The germline V gene encodes CDR1 MNHNS and CDR2 SASEGT. This sequence joins TRBV6-1 and TRBJ2-1; D possibly corresponds to TRBD2 (7 bases). The TCR comes from a female donor with papillary thyroid cancer or a benign thyroid nodule (not recorded which). Some clones in this sample may be carry-over from other donors' samples. The sample taken for sequencing was tumor tissue. CDR3 amino acids: CASSAHGGGSSYNEQFF. The CDR3 bases are TGTGCCAGCAGTGCGCACGGGGGCGGGAGCTCCTACAATGAGCAGTTCTTC.